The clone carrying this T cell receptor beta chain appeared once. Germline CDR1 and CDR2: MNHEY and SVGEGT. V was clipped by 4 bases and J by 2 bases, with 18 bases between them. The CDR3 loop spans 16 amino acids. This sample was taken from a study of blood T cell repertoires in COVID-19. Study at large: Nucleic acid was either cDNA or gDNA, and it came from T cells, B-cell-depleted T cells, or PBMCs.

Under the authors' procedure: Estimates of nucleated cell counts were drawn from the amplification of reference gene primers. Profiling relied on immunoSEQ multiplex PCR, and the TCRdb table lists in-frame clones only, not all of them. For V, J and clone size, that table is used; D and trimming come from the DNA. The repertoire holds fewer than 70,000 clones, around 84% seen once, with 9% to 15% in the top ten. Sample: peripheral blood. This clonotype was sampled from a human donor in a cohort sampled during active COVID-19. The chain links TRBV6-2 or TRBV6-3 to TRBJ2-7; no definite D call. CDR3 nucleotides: TGTGCCAGCAGTTCCGCCTCAATAGCTGAAACCTACGAGCAGTACTTC. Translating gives CASSSASIAETYEQYF.